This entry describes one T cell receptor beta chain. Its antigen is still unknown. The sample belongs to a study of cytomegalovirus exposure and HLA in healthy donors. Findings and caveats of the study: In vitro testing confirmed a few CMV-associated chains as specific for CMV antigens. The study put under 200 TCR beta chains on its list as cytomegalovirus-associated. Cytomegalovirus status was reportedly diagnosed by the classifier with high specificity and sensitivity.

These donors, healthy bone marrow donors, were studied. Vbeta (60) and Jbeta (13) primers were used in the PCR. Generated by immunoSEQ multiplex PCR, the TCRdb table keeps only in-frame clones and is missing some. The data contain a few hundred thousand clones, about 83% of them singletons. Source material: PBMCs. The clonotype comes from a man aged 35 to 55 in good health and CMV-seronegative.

CDR3: CASSQNRGVDTQYF. In nucleotides, the CDR3 is TGCGCCAGCAGCCAAAACAGGGGTGTAGATACGCAGTATTTT. The rearrangement joins TRBV4-3 to TRBJ2-3, with TRBD1 identical over 7 bases. The CDR3 spans 14 residues. The germline V gene has CDR1 LGHNA and CDR2 YSLEER. Losses at the gene ends were 2 bases for V and 5 bases for J; bases not matched to a gene: 4.